What follows describes a single T cell receptor beta chain. Antigen specificity is unknown. The source of the sample is a study of T cell responses to AZD1222 COVID-19 vaccine. Findings and limits, study-wide: None of the repertoires were sampled until the peak T cell response had passed. Spike-specific TCR breadth and depth rose after two AZD1222 doses. Seropositive AZD1222 recipients at baseline numbered only 6 or 7. As reported, nearly half of all spike-specific TCRs target variant regions that are unmutated.

The CDR3 runs to 14 residues. V was shortened by 1 base and J by 8 bases, with 11 bases between the two germline ends. Germline CDR1 and CDR2: LGHNA and YSLEER. The data were produced by immunoSEQ multiplex PCR, yet TCRdb's version contains in-frame clones alone and is incomplete. This sample has 100,000 to 150,000 clones; about 87% occur once, and the top ten carry more than 9%. The specimen comprised peripheral blood, sampled on day 0 of AZD1222 vaccination. V usage is TRBV4-3 and J usage is TRBJ2-2; D is undetermined. The receptor comes from an adult in good health. The CDR3 is CASSQVVGSGELFF. CDR3 in DNA: TGCGCCAGCAGCCAAGTGGTGGGATCTGGGGAGCTGTTTTTT.